This TCR beta chain was retrieved from a study of T cells after yellow fever vaccination (dated by TCRdb to between 2018 and 2021). For the study in its entirety: Libraries from fractions with low cell numbers were prepared with the SMART-Seq v4 Ultra Low Input RNA kit. Bulk TCR alpha and beta repertoires were sequenced longitudinally to track T-cell clones before and after primary and booster YFV17D yellow fever vaccination. Two healthy male donors, one aged 18 to 30 and one aged 30 to 39 years, were included in the cohort. Blood samples were taken at several timepoints before and after primary and secondary immunization, and bulk PBMC replicates and cell subsets were isolated.

CDR1 and CDR2 (SNHLY, FYNNEI) derive from the germline V gene. The CDR3 holds 15 amino acids from the cysteine to the phenylalanine. The CDR3 DNA has 45 bases and is translated from base 1. After removal of 6 bases from V and 1 base from J, the junction retains 8 bases not matched to a gene. For this clonotype: Its antigen is not yet known. Per-base quality was not reported, and no clone a single base away is much larger than it.

Broad study findings and their caveats: Because only a couple of donors were included in the study, the extent to which the findings can be generalized is limited. A small share of clonotypes occurred in both CD4 and CD8 compartments, likely arising from convergent recombination. After the booster, most clones that had expanded after primary vaccination were detected again (approximately 95% of CD4 and more than 85% of CD8), suggesting broad maintenance of memory. Compared with the primary T-cell response, the secondary T-cell response was weaker but faster, peaking on day 5 rather than day 15. Computational filtering was required because FACS-sorted repertoires could contain abundant contaminating clonotypes from the bulk population.

TCR cDNA was made using 5'RACE template switching, a step that added a universal primer site and unique molecular identifiers. Priming for cDNA synthesis came from both the TCR alpha and TCR beta constant segments. Two PCR steps were used to amplify libraries, with sample barcodes and sequencing adapters being added in the second step. Sequencing of libraries was done on Illumina HiSeq 2500 (2x100 bp) or NovaSeq (2x150 bp). In the original analysis: MIGEC was used to demultiplex reads and collapse the reads into UMI consensus sequences, and MiXCR was used for V(D)J alignment. Clonotypes responding to the vaccine were identified with edgeR on replicate PBMC samples, with the criteria of FDR below 0.01 and a log2 fold change above 5 up to day 15. Bulk clonotypes were assigned CD4 or CD8 identity according to which sequenced CD4 or CD8 repertoire held them at higher abundance. TCRdb ran its own pipeline on the public reads, namely fastp trimming at Q25 and MiXCR clone calling, and kept in-frame beta chains. Rows with one shared CDR3 protein collapse into an entry with the most common genes and DNA. TCRdb's processing, not the authors' own work, is the source of the V and J calls. This sample lists roughly 500,000 distinct CDR3 sequences; about 19% were detected once. The top ten constitute roughly 13% of the sample.

The treatment or condition label, as the study defines it: live attenuated yellow fever vaccine strain. Two biological replicates of bulk PBMCs were collected at each blood-draw timepoint. A standard Ficoll-Paque protocol was used to isolate PBMCs from peripheral blood. RNA was extracted with TriZol from bulk PBMCs, CD4 and CD8 fractions, and dextramer-positive and dextramer-negative fractions. The sequence is built from TRBV2 and TRBJ2-7; 8 bases in the middle match TRBD1. The origin of this receptor is a man aged 30 to 39 who received the YFV17D yellow fever vaccine. Sample: PBMCs, taken 15 days after the yellow fever booster vaccination. The DNA reads as follows: TGTGCCAGCAGCGTTACCGGGACAGGATCCTACGAGCAGTACTTC. Translated, this gives CASSVTGTGSYEQYF.